This passage covers 3 T cell receptor beta chains from one sample sequenced in a study of sequential checkpoint blockade in melanoma. Regarding treatment: randomized to nivolumab then ipilimumab (arm A) or the reverse (arm B). Only in-frame clones appear in the TCRdb table, and some are missing; sequencing was by immunoSEQ multiplex PCR. The repertoire holds about 3,000 clones, 15% to 20% seen once, with roughly 9% in the top ten. The specimen comprised tumor tissue (inferred from file names), sampled from a patient given nivolumab and ipilimumab in sequence. These receptors all come from a human donor with melanoma.

V usage is TRBV5-1 and J usage is TRBJ1-1; D is unclear. The CDR3 covers 14 residues. Germline CDR1 reads SGHRS; CDR2 reads YFSETQ. Deletions cut 7 bases from V and 1 base from J, with 14 bases between. The CDR3 nucleotides read TGCGCCAGCCGAATAGAAAGACAGAACACTGAAGCTTTCTTT. It is translated as CASRIERQNTEAFF.

This clone is labeled as medium-sized (0.01 to 0.1%). The V gene is TRBV29-1, the J gene TRBJ1-2, with D tentatively TRBD1 (6 bases). From germline, CDR1 is SQVTM and CDR2 ANQGSEA. V lost 7 bases and J lost 2, with 20 bases in between. The CDR3 runs to 15 residues. This CDR3 reads CSARERGTGNYGYTF. The CDR3 DNA sequence: TGCAGCGCCCGGGAAAGGGGGACCGGGAACTATGGCTACACCTTC.

This clone is deemed medium-sized (0.01 to 0.1%). The CDR3 DNA follows: TGTGCCAGCAGCTTGTGGACAACAGGCTCTGGGGCCAACGTCCTGACTTTC. Residues: CASSLWTTGSGANVLTF. The rearrangement joins TRBV11-3 to TRBJ2-6; a weak D match, TRBD1 (5 bases). Germline CDR1 reads SGHNT; CDR2 reads YENEEA. The CDR3 is made up of 17 amino acids. The V end lost 3 bases, the J end lost 0 bases, and 12 bases lay between the germline ends.